The next 5 T cell receptor beta chains were all read from a single sample in a study of OX40 agonist ivuxolimab in advanced cancers. The method was immunoSEQ multiplex PCR; TCRdb's version includes in-frame clones alone and lacks a portion of them. The sample consists of 70,000 to 95,000 clones, about 83% of them appearing once. This sample comprised CD4+ or CD8+ T cells sorted from blood, obtained in a trial of the OX40 agonist ivuxolimab. These receptor sequences come from an adult with an advanced solid tumor such as melanoma, head and neck, liver or kidney cancer.

This rearrangement joins TRBV28 to TRBJ2-4; 8 nucleotides agree with TRBD2. Losses at the gene ends were 2 bases for V and 1 base for J; bases not matched to a gene: 4. The CDR3 covers 16 residues. Germline-derived CDR1 and CDR2 are MDHEN and SYDVKM. The DNA of the CDR3 is TGTGCCAGCAGTTTAGGCGGCGGGGGGGCCAAAAACATTCAGTACTTC. It translates to CASSLGGGGAKNIQYF.

The J gene is TRBJ1-1, the V gene TRBV6-5; D uncertain. V shed 4 bases and J shed 2 bases, with 8 bases lying between them. Per the germline V gene, CDR1 is MNHEY and CDR2 is SVGAGI. The CDR3 contains 13 residues. CDR3 in DNA: TGTGCCAGCAGTTTCAGCTCTAACACTGAAGCTTTCTTT. Residues: CASSFSSNTEAFF.

The rearrangement joins TRBV5-1 to TRBJ1-2; maybe TRBD1 (5 bases). CDR1 is SGHRS, CDR2 YFSETQ, per germline. V lost 1 base to trimming and J lost 7 bases, with 14 bases between them. The CDR3 is 14 residues long. For the CDR3, the DNA is TGCGCCAGCAGCTTGAATCCAGGGATGACTGGCTACACCTTC. It specifies CASSLNPGMTGYTF.

This chain links TRBV7-3 with TRBJ2-1; D ambiguous. With 5 bases removed from V and 0 bases from J, the gap between germline ends came to 11 bases. The CDR3 runs 15 residues. The germline CDR1 and CDR2 sequences are SGHTA and FQGTGA. CDR3 amino acids: CASSPDSISYNEQFF. The CDR3 DNA is TGTGCCAGCAGCCCCGACTCTATCTCCTACAATGAGCAGTTCTTC.

The chain combines TRBV9 with TRBJ1-5; a possible D gene is TRBD1 (6 bases). The CDR3 spans 13 residues. Germline CDR1 reads SGDLS; CDR2 reads YYNGEE. V lost 0 bases and J 7 bases, leaving 8 bases between the germline ends. The CDR3: CASSVGRGQPQHF. The CDR3 DNA follows: TGTGCCAGCAGCGTAGGCAGGGGACAGCCCCAGCATTTT.